This TCR beta chain is drawn from a study of blood T cell repertoires in COVID-19. Study-level background: Acute and convalescent COVID-19 specimens originated in the United States, Italy and Spain. The analysed material was cDNA or gDNA that came from T cells, B-cell-depleted T cells, or PBMCs.

In the authors' methods: From reference gene primer amplification, estimates of nucleated cell counts were derived. The repertoire was sequenced with immunoSEQ multiplex PCR; TCRdb's copy has only in-frame clones and lacks some. V, J and clone size were drawn from that table, and D and trimming were deduced from the DNA. The sample yields about 180,000 clones, 88% seen once. The source of this sequence is a woman aged 25 to 39 with acute or convalescent COVID-19. Source material: peripheral blood.

This CDR3 is CASSFQLREVGDTQYF. The DNA for the CDR3 is TGTGCCAGCAGTTTCCAACTGCGGGAGGTAGGCGATACGCAGTATTTT. The chain is built from TRBV28 and TRBJ2-3; TRBD2 aligns across 8 bases. This CDR3 is built from 16 residues. CDR1 is MDHEN and CDR2 is SYDVKM in the germline V gene. V was clipped by 3 bases and J by 6 bases; unmatched bases: 11.